The 21 T cell receptor beta chains listed next were all sequenced from one sample in a study of shared clonotypes between healthy human individuals. Here immunoSEQ multiplex PCR was the method, and the copy in TCRdb shows in-frame clones only, minus some. This repertoire shows about half a million clones, approximately 82% found once; its top ten account for around 13%. The specimen sequenced was PBMCs. The receptors originated from a woman in her forties in good health. Some clones in this sample may be carry-over from other donors' samples.

This clone was found once. The genes are TRBV7-2 and TRBJ1-4, with TRBD1 matching 8 bases. Trimming at V came to 3 bases and at J to 8 bases, leaving 11 bases not matched to a gene. CDR1 and CDR2 from the germline V gene are SGHTA and FQGNSA. This CDR3 has 16 residues. For the CDR3, the DNA is TGTGCCAGCAGCTTTTCCGCAGGGGGCGCGGGGGAAAAACTGTTTTTT. Translating gives CASSFSAGGAGEKLFF. The entire variable domain, with the rest obtained from reference TRBV7-2 and TRBJ1-4, is as follows: GAGVSQSPSNKVTEKGKDVELRCDPISGHTALYWYRQSLGQGLEFLIYFQGNSAPDKSGLPSDRFSAERTGGSVSTLTIQRTQQEDSAVYLCASSFSAGGAGEKLFFGSGTQLSVL.

The J gene is TRBJ2-4, the V gene TRBV28; D tentatively fits TRBD1 or TRBD2 (7 bases each). Trimming removed 5 bases at V and 0 bases at J, with 26 bases between. CDR3 length equals 20 residues. CDR1 and CDR2 from the germline V gene are MDHEN and SYDVKM. The CDR3 here is CASSPPGEGARRKAKNIQYF. CDR3 DNA: TGTGCCAGCAGTCCACCAGGGGAGGGGGCGCGGAGGAAAGCCAAAAACATTCAGTACTTC.

The CDR3 here is CASSPGDRPPMNTEAFF. The CDR3 DNA follows: TGTGCCAGCAGCCCTGGGGACAGACCCCCCATGAACACTGAAGCTTTCTTT. The J gene is TRBJ1-1, the V gene TRBV7-6, with 7 bases lining up with TRBD1. The CDR3 sequence is 17 residues long. The V gene's germline CDR1 is SGHVS and CDR2 FNYEAQ. V shed 5 bases and J 0 bases; nucleotides not matched to a gene: 12.

The gene calls are TRBV30 and TRBJ1-3; D is undetermined. Trimming cost V 0 bases and J 8 bases, with 8 bases left between them. The CDR3 totals 12 residues. Germline V gene lookup returns CDR1 GTSNPN and CDR2 SVGIG (reference sequence). CDR3 coding DNA: TGTGCCTGGAGTGTAGTTGGGGACACCATATATTTT. Its translation: CAWSVVGDTIYF.

V gene TRBV28 combines with J gene TRBJ1-4, with 8 positions matching TRBD1. V was pared by 5 bases and J by 8 bases, with 10 bases of the junction left unmatched. This CDR3 comprises 15 residues. Germline values: CDR1 MDHEN, CDR2 SYDVKM. CDR3 coding DNA: TGTGCCAGCAGTGCAGGGGGCGGCACATGGGAAAAACTGTTTTTT. It translates to CASSAGGGTWEKLFF. Variable domain in full (rest from reference TRBV28 and TRBJ1-4): DVKVTQSSRYLVKRTGEKVFLECVQDMDHENMFWYRQDPGLGLRLIYFSYDVKMKEKGDIPEGYSVSREKKERFSLILESASTNQTSMYLCASSAGGGTWEKLFFGSGTQLSVL.

CDR3 sequence (DNA): TGTGCCAGCTCACGGGGAGAGGCCACCTCCTACGAGCAGTACTTC. It yields the protein CASSRGEATSYEQYF. V usage is TRBV18 and J usage is TRBJ2-7, with D maybe TRBD2 (5 bases). This CDR3 has 15 amino acids. Trimming removed 4 bases at V and 0 bases at J, with 13 bases between. CDR1 and CDR2 from the germline V gene are KGHSH and LQKENI.

This chain connects TRBV28 to TRBJ1-2; a weak D match, TRBD1 (6 bases). Germline assignment: CDR1 MDHEN and CDR2 SYDVKM. V lost 6 bases and J lost 8, with 25 bases in between. The CDR3 extends over 16 amino acids. This CDR3 reads CASRSEPGASVDGYTF. The CDR3, as DNA: TGTGCCAGCAGATCCGAACCGGGGGCCTCGGTGGACGGCTACACCTTC.

The genes are TRBV23-1 and TRBJ1-5; 9 nucleotides agree with TRBD1. TRBV23-1 is marked as an open reading frame, function uncertain. This CDR3 contains 20 residues. V shed 0 bases and J 1 base; nucleotides not matched to a gene: 13. The DNA for the CDR3 is TGCGCCAGCAGTCAATCGGGAGGGACAGGGAGGTGGCCGAGCAATCAGCCCCAGCATTTT. This sequence encodes CASSQSGGTGRWPSNQPQHF.

The chain recombines TRBV7-6 with TRBJ2-6; D may match TRBD1 or TRBD2 (5 bases each). CDR1 is SGHVS and CDR2 is FNYEAQ in the germline V gene. The CDR3 length is 18 residues. V lost 5 bases and J lost 2, with 19 bases in between. The CDR3 reads CASSHPTGEGPGANVLTF. DNA for the CDR3: TGTGCCAGCAGCCACCCAACAGGAGAGGGGCCTGGGGCCAACGTCCTGACTTTC.

The chain has TRBV6-5 and TRBJ1-1, with D maybe TRBD1 (6 bases). Germline V CDR1 and CDR2: MNHEY, SVGAGI. Trimming took 2 bases from V and 5 from J, leaving 15 bases between them. The CDR3 sequence is 15 residues long. The CDR3 spells CASSYRGGWTTEAFF. The CDR3 nucleotides read TGTGCCAGCAGTTACAGGGGGGGCTGGACTACTGAAGCTTTCTTT.

V is TRBV28 and J is TRBJ2-3; 8 nucleotides agree with TRBD1. This CDR3 comprises 14 residues. J gave up 8 bases and V 2 bases, and 6 bases lay outside the gene matches. In germline, CDR1 is MDHEN, CDR2 SYDVKM. The CDR3, as DNA: TGTGCCAGCAGTTTAGTCTCTACAGGGGGTACGCAGTATTTT. Protein sequence: CASSLVSTGGTQYF.

Remarks on this clone: The sample has other DNA sequences that encode this CDR3 too. The chain employs TRBV11-2 and TRBJ1-2; D remains unclear. Germline CDR1 SGHAT, CDR2 FQNNGV. The CDR3 runs to 14 residues. Trimming took 1 base from V and 0 from J, leaving 6 bases between them. In nucleotides, the CDR3 is TGTGCCAGCAGCTTAGGACTCGCTAACTATGGCTACACCTTC. Amino acid sequence: CASSLGLANYGYTF.

This sequence joins TRBV7-3 and TRBJ1-4; 7 nucleotides match TRBD1. CDR1 is SGHTA, CDR2 FQGTGA, per germline. The CDR3 is 13 amino acids. Trimming removed 5 bases from V and 7 bases from J; junction bases left unmatched: 4. DNA of the CDR3: TGTGCCAGCAGCCCCCGACAGGGTGAAAAACTGTTTTTT. It is translated as CASSPRQGEKLFF.

The gene calls are TRBV5-6 and TRBJ2-3; weak D call: TRBD2 (5 bases). Germline V gives CDR1 SGHDT, CDR2 YYEEEE. The length of the CDR3 is 14 residues. V was trimmed by 6 bases and J by 9 bases, leaving 20 bases between them. The CDR3 region has the DNA TGTGCCAGCACCCCGGCTGCCCAGTCGGGAACGCAGTATTTT. This sequence encodes CASTPAAQSGTQYF.

This chain connects TRBV4-2 to TRBJ2-1; the D gene is possibly TRBD2 (6 bases). Germline V lookup: CDR1 LGHNA, CDR2 YNFKEQ. The CDR3 contains 15 residues. V lost 3 bases to trimming and J lost 9 bases, with 18 bases between them. The chain's CDR3 is CASSQGRDSFSEQFF. The CDR3, as DNA: TGTGCCAGCAGCCAGGGCCGGGACTCATTTAGTGAGCAGTTCTTC.

The table lists this clone with many counts. V gene TRBV7-9 combines with J gene TRBJ1-1; maybe TRBD1 (5 bases). The CDR3 spans 11 residues. The germline gives CDR1 SEHNR, CDR2 FQNEAQ (reference sequence). Between the trimmed V and J ends, which lost 5 bases and 11 bases, there was a span of 12 bases. This CDR3 reads CASSPDSKAFF. The CDR3 DNA sequence: TGTGCCAGCAGCCCCGACAGTAAGGCTTTCTTT. Using reference TRBV7-9 and TRBJ1-1 for the parts outside the CDR3, the full variable domain is DTGVSQNPRHKITKRGQNVTFRCDPISEHNRLYWYRQTLGQGPEFLTYFQNEAQLEKSRLLSDRFSAERPKGSFSTLEIQRTEQGDSAMYLCASSPDSKAFFGQGTRLTVV.

The rearrangement uses TRBV10-3 and TRBJ2-1; D call uncertain. The CDR3 contains 13 residues. The germline V gene has CDR1 ENHRY and CDR2 SYGVKD. The germline V and J ends were trimmed by 3 bases and 9 bases, with 12 bases remaining between them. CDR3 residues: CAISDSMGTEQFF. DNA for the CDR3: TGTGCCATCAGTGATTCGATGGGTACTGAGCAGTTCTTC.

The gene calls are TRBV7-8 and TRBJ1-5; 7 bases map to TRBD1. There are 16 residues in the CDR3. Losses at the gene ends were 4 bases for V and 1 base for J; bases not matched to a gene: 7. From germline, CDR1 is SGHVS and CDR2 FQNEAQ. CDR3 region: CASSSNRGWSNQPQHF. The CDR3 DNA sequence: TGTGCCAGCAGCTCAAACAGGGGTTGGAGCAATCAGCCCCAGCATTTT.

CDR3 coding DNA: TGCGCCAGCAGCTTGGTCCAGGGGGATTTGAATGAGCAGTTCTTC. Translation: CASSLVQGDLNEQFF. The chain joins TRBV5-1 to TRBJ2-1; 7 positions match TRBD1. V was pared by 0 bases and J by 7 bases, with 7 bases of the junction left unmatched. The CDR3 consists of 15 residues. Germline V gene sequence: CDR1 SGHRS, CDR2 YFSETQ.

This clone was seen only a few times. The V and J genes are TRBV6-6 and TRBJ2-5; 7 nucleotides align to TRBD2. The germline V gene has CDR1 MNHNY and CDR2 SVGAGI (reference sequence). V trimming: 2 bases; J trimming: 1 base; junction bases outside the gene matches: 1. This CDR3 has 14 amino acids. CDR3 residues: CASSYGGVQETQYF. The CDR3, as DNA: TGTGCCAGCAGTTACGGGGGGGTCCAAGAGACCCAGTACTTC.

The V gene is TRBV29-1, the J gene TRBJ2-5; 9 bases are a match to TRBD2. This CDR3 has 11 amino acids. J lost 8 bases, V lost 5 bases, and 3 bases had no gene match. The germline V gene encodes CDR1 SQVTM and CDR2 ANQGSEA. CDR3 loop: CSVSGRTTQYF. The CDR3, as DNA: TGCAGCGTTAGCGGGAGGACCACCCAGTACTTC.